Presented here are 27 T cell receptor beta chains from one specimen sequenced in a study of radiation and T cells in renal cell carcinoma. Using immunoSEQ multiplex PCR, the repertoire was profiled, and TCRdb retains in-frame clones only, with some absent. The sample holds approximately 170,000 clones, about 85% seen once. Time point here: blood 4 weeks post-SBRT, at nephrectomy. Treatment given: 15 Gy SBRT to primary tumor, nephrectomy 4 weeks later. The sequenced sample was blood, obtained from a patient whose treatment included radiotherapy and nephrectomy. Receptors were obtained from a woman between 45 and 60 years old with renal cell carcinoma.

There are a few counts of this clone. The sample holds other DNA sequences that translate to the same CDR3. The V gene is TRBV7-9, the J gene TRBJ1-2, with unresolved D. From germline, CDR1 is SEHNR and CDR2 FQNEAQ (reference sequence). V lost 1 base and J 7 bases, leaving 7 bases between the germline ends. This CDR3 region has 12 residues. CDR3 region: CASSLDRGGYTF. The CDR3 bases are TGTGCCAGCAGCTTAGATCGGGGTGGCTACACCTTC.

The chain joins TRBV19 to TRBJ1-3; D may be TRBD1 (5 bases). The CDR3 loop spans 16 amino acids. Trimming removed 2 bases from V and 0 bases from J, with 11 bases in between. The germline CDR1 and CDR2 sequences are LNHDA and SQIVND (reference sequence). This CDR3 is CASSISARASGNTIYF. In DNA form, the CDR3 reads TGTGCCAGTAGTATATCGGCCAGGGCCTCTGGAAACACCATATATTTT.

The V call is TRBV13, the J call TRBJ2-7, with D hard to call. Germline V gene sequence: CDR1 PRHDT, CDR2 FYEKMQ (reference sequence). The CDR3 is 13 residues long. V was trimmed by 4 bases and J by 4 bases, leaving 11 bases between them. The CDR3 spells CASSSHESYEQYF. The CDR3 nucleotides read TGTGCCAGCAGCTCCCACGAGTCGTACGAGCAGTACTTC.

This clone was recorded a few times. The gene calls are TRBV4-3 and TRBJ1-6, with TRBD1 identical over 7 bases. Germline CDR1 and CDR2: LGHNA and YSLEER. Trimming took 2 bases from V and 7 from J; bases not matched to a gene: 8. This CDR3 has 16 residues. The CDR3 DNA reads as TGCGCCAGCAGCCAAACACAGGGGCGTGGGAATTCACCCCTCCACTTT. This codes for CASSQTQGRGNSPLHF.

This clone has only one observation. The gene calls are TRBV19 and TRBJ1-5; TRBD1 might be the D (6 bases). V lost 6 bases and J lost 2, with 14 bases in between. Germline V gene sequence: CDR1 LNHDA, CDR2 SQIVND (reference sequence). This CDR3 is 15 amino acids long. DNA for the CDR3: TGTGCCAGTAGGGGGGCAGGGGAAGGCAATCAGCCCCAGCATTTT. As protein: CASRGAGEGNQPQHF.

V and J are TRBV6-1 and TRBJ1-5; tentative D call: TRBD1 (6 bases). Looked up from germline, CDR1 is MNHNS and CDR2 is SASEGT. V was cut by 1 base and J by 3 bases, with 7 bases left in between. The CDR3 is 14 residues long. The CDR3 spells CASSEGTVNQPQHF. The DNA for the CDR3 is TGTGCCAGCAGTGAAGGGACAGTCAATCAGCCCCAGCATTTT.

The chain joins TRBV6-6 to TRBJ1-3; D gene ambiguous. Trimming took 0 bases from V and 2 from J, leaving 11 bases between them. Germline lookup yields CDR1 MNHNY and CDR2 SVGAGI (reference sequence). The CDR3 contains 16 residues. This chain's CDR3 is CASSYSIGTPGNTIYF. CDR3 nucleotides: TGTGCCAGCAGTTACTCGATTGGTACCCCTGGAAACACCATATATTTT.

The J gene is TRBJ1-5, the V gene TRBV19, with D unresolved. Trimming cost V 6 bases and J 5 bases, with 17 bases left between them. CDR1 is LNHDA, CDR2 SQIVND, per germline (reference sequence). This CDR3 has 15 residues. CDR3: CASSPAGNGYQPQHF. CDR3 DNA: TGTGCCAGTAGCCCAGCGGGGAACGGCTATCAGCCCCAGCATTTT. The full variable domain, its missing parts supplied by reference TRBV19 and TRBJ1-5, is DGGITQSPKYLFRKEGQNVTLSCEQNLNHDAMYWYRQDPGQGLRLIYYSQIVNDFQKGDIAEGYSVSREKKESFPLTVTSAQKNPTAFYLCASSPAGNGYQPQHFGDGTRLSIL.

This clone was counted a few times. The chain carries TRBV9 and TRBJ1-2; weak D call: TRBD1 (5 bases). The CDR3 runs to 13 residues. Between the trimmed V and J ends, which lost 0 bases and 7 bases, there was a span of 10 bases. The germline gives CDR1 SGDLS, CDR2 YYNGEE. As DNA, the CDR3 is TGTGCCAGCAGCGTAGGAGGGCAGGGTGGCTACACCTTC. This gives the protein CASSVGGQGGYTF.

V and J are TRBV2 and TRBJ2-3, with 7 nucleotides matching TRBD1. CDR1 and CDR2 (germline): SNHLY, FYNNEI. J gave up 3 bases and V 5 bases, and 8 bases lay outside the gene matches. This CDR3 region has 15 residues. CDR3 in amino acids: CASSQTGMGTDTQYF. In nucleotides, the CDR3 is TGTGCCAGCAGTCAGACAGGGATGGGGACAGATACGCAGTATTTT.

A single count supports this clone. V usage is TRBV6-1 and J usage is TRBJ1-2, with D perhaps TRBD1 (6 bases). CDR1 and CDR2 (germline): MNHNS, SASEGT. This CDR3 has 15 residues. Trimming pared 3 bases from V and 5 bases from J, leaving 16 bases between. This CDR3 reads CASSDPAGTQYGYTF. The CDR3 DNA sequence: TGTGCCAGCAGTGACCCAGCCGGGACACAATATGGCTACACCTTC.

The V gene is TRBV7-6, the J gene TRBJ1-1, with unresolved D. Between the trimmed V and J ends, which lost 3 bases and 2 bases, there was a span of 13 bases. The CDR3 runs 15 residues. CDR1 and CDR2 (germline): SGHVS, FNYEAQ. Here the CDR3 reads CASSFSTESNTEAFF. The CDR3 nucleotides are TGTGCCAGCAGCTTTTCAACAGAATCTAACACTGAAGCTTTCTTT.

The rearrangement links TRBV11-2 to TRBJ1-6; D remains ambiguous. Germline V lookup: CDR1 SGHAT, CDR2 FQNNGV. V was shortened by 1 base and J by 7 bases, with 11 bases between the two germline ends. The length of the CDR3 is 15 residues. CDR3 bases: TGTGCCAGCAGCTTAGGTGGTCTGCTAAATTCACCCCTCCACTTT. It encodes CASSLGGLLNSPLHF.

The CDR3 DNA is TGTGCCAGCAGCCCGCCCTCGGGGACTAGCGGGGGTATCTCCTACGAGCAGTACTTC. Amino acids: CASSPPSGTSGGISYEQYF. The rearrangement links TRBV5-6 to TRBJ2-7, with TRBD2 identical over 14 bases. Per the germline V gene, CDR1 is SGHDT and CDR2 is YYEEEE. The V and J ends lost 4 bases and 0 bases, in that order; junction bases with no gene match: 12. The CDR3 sequence is 19 residues long.

The chain uses TRBV5-1 and TRBJ1-2, with D perhaps TRBD1 (5 bases). CDR1 is SGHRS, CDR2 YFSETQ, per germline. The CDR3 extends over 15 amino acids. V lost 0 bases and J lost 4, with 13 bases in between. CDR3 in amino acids: CASSLGQGYGYGYTF. CDR3 coding DNA: TGCGCCAGCAGCTTGGGGCAGGGATACGGCTATGGCTACACCTTC.

V and J are TRBV7-2 and TRBJ2-7; possibly TRBD1 or TRBD2 for D (5 bases each). The germline gives CDR1 SGHTA, CDR2 FQGNSA. The V gene lost 1 base and the J gene lost 3 bases, with 10 bases spanning the gap. The CDR3 totals 14 residues. CDR3 nucleotide sequence: TGTGCCAGCAGCTTAGTAGGGACCTTCTACGAGCAGTACTTC. This codes for CASSLVGTFYEQYF.

The genes are TRBV4-2 and TRBJ2-3; 11 bases agree with TRBD2. This CDR3 has 20 amino acids. In germline, CDR1 is LGHNA, CDR2 YNFKEQ. Germline trimming cut 0 bases from V and 4 bases from J; bases unmatched to any gene: 15. CDR3 coding DNA: TGTGCCAGCAGCCAAGATGGGAAGATAGCGGGGGGGCCCCGCGCAGATACGCAGTATTTT. As protein: CASSQDGKIAGGPRADTQYF.

The V gene is TRBV2, the J gene TRBJ2-7; unclear D gene. V was cut by 1 base and J by 2 bases, with 9 bases left in between. Per the germline V gene, CDR1 is SNHLY and CDR2 is FYNNEI. The CDR3 spans 14 residues. CDR3 nucleotides: TGTGCCAGCAGTGAAGAGGCAGCTCCCTACGAGCAGTACTTC. Translation gives CASSEEAAPYEQYF.

CDR3 coding DNA: TGTGCCAGCAGCCCTCTATTAACCTCCTACAATGAGCAGTTCTTC. Translating it yields CASSPLLTSYNEQFF. The rearrangement uses TRBV7-3 and TRBJ2-1; D is unclear. The V end was cut by 5 bases, the J end by 0 bases, with 11 bases between. The CDR3 extends over 15 amino acids. The germline V gene has CDR1 SGHTA and CDR2 FQGTGA.

V gene TRBV7-9 combines with J gene TRBJ2-3; unclear D gene. V was clipped by 6 bases and J by 2 bases, with 6 bases between them. The V gene's germline CDR1 is SEHNR and CDR2 FQNEAQ (reference sequence). The CDR3 extends over 12 amino acids. The CDR3 coding sequence is TGTGCCAGCAGAGGCCCCACAGATACGCAGTATTTT. It encodes CASRGPTDTQYF.

This clone has a handful of counts. The chain carries TRBV19 and TRBJ1-6, with D unclear. V was trimmed by 3 bases and J by 14 bases, leaving 11 bases between them. Germline V gene lookup returns CDR1 LNHDA and CDR2 SQIVND (reference sequence). The CDR3 is 12 residues long. CDR3 loop: CASSIFPQALHF. Written as DNA, the CDR3 is TGTGCCAGTAGTATTTTTCCTCAGGCCCTCCACTTT. Supplemented by reference TRBV19 and TRBJ1-6, the full variable domain reads DGGITQSPKYLFRKEGQNVTLSCEQNLNHDAMYWYRQDPGQGLRLIYYSQIVNDFQKGDIAEGYSVSREKKESFPLTVTSAQKNPTAFYLCASSIFPQALHFGNGTRLTVT.

CDR3 DNA: TGTGCCAGCAGCTTGTTCAGCGAAGAGACCCAGTACTTC. Translation: CASSLFSEETQYF. V and J are TRBV7-9 and TRBJ2-5, with D hard to call. This CDR3 contains 13 residues. V lost 3 bases to trimming and J lost 3 bases, with 8 bases between them. CDR1 SEHNR and CDR2 FQNEAQ come from the germline V gene (reference sequence).

The genes are TRBV5-1 and TRBJ2-7; 11 bases are a match to TRBD2. The CDR3 loop spans 16 amino acids. V lost 4 bases, J lost 5 bases, and 11 bases stayed unmatched. Germline-derived CDR1 and CDR2 are SGHRS and YFSETQ. CDR3 region: CASSRSSGGSVHEQYF. The CDR3 region has the DNA TGCGCCAGCAGCCGTTCTAGCGGGGGGAGCGTACACGAGCAGTACTTC.

The chain carries TRBV9 and TRBJ1-1, with 7 bases matching TRBD1. The CDR3 is made up of 14 amino acids. Germline V gives CDR1 SGDLS, CDR2 YYNGEE. V shed 1 base, J shed 4 bases, and the junction held 4 bases outside the gene matches. The CDR3 sequence: CASSVTDRATEAFF. The DNA of the CDR3 is TGTGCCAGCAGCGTAACCGACAGGGCCACTGAAGCTTTCTTT.

The rearrangement joins TRBV9 to TRBJ1-3; D uncertain. The V end lost 1 base, the J end lost 0 bases, and 11 bases lay between the germline ends. Germline CDR1 is SGDLS and CDR2 is YYNGEE. CDR3 length equals 16 residues. The CDR3 DNA reads as TGTGCCAGCAGCGTAATGGCAGCATCCTCTGGAAACACCATATATTTT. This encodes CASSVMAASSGNTIYF.

The chain joins TRBV7-9 to TRBJ1-6; 8 bases agree with TRBD1. Germline assignment: CDR1 SEHNR and CDR2 FQNEAQ (reference sequence). The CDR3 runs 16 residues. V trimming: 1 base; J trimming: 13 bases; junction bases outside the gene matches: 12. The DNA for the CDR3 is TGTGCCAGCAGCTTAGACGGGACAGGCAACCGGGGCCCCCTCCACTTT. The encoded protein is CASSLDGTGNRGPLHF.

This chain connects TRBV25-1 to TRBJ2-2; D unclear. Germline-derived CDR1 and CDR2 are MGHDK and SYGVNS. The ends were cut back, 4 bases at V and 1 base at J, with 7 bases in the middle. The CDR3 is 14 amino acids. The CDR3 nucleotides are TGTGCCAGCAGTGGAGCAGGGAACACCGGGGAGCTGTTTTTT. Its translation is CASSGAGNTGELFF.